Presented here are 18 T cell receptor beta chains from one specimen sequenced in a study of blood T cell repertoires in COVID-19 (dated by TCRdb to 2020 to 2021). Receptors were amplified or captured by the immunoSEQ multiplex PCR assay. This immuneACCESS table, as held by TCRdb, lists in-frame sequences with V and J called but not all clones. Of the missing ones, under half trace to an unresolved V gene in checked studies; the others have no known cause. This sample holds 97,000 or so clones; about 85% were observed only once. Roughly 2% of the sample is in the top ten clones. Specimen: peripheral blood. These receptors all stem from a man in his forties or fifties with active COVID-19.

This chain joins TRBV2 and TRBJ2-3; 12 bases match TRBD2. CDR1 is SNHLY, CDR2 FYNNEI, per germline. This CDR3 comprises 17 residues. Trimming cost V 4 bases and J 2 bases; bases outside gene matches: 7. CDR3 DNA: TGTGCCAGCAGTGCCAGACTAGCGGGGGCCCTCACAGATACGCAGTATTTT. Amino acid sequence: CASSARLAGALTDTQYF.

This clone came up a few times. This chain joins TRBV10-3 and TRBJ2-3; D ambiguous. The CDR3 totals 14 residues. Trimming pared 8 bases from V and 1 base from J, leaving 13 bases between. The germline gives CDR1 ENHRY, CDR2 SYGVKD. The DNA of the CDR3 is TGTGCCATCGCTGACTCCAAGGGCACAGATACGCAGTATTTT. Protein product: CAIADSKGTDTQYF.

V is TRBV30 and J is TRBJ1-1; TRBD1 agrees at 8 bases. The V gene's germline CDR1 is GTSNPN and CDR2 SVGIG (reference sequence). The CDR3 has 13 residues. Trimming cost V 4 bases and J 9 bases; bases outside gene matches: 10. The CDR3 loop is CAWTSSRTGKAFF. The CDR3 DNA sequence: TGTGCCTGGACTTCTTCAAGGACAGGGAAAGCTTTCTTT.

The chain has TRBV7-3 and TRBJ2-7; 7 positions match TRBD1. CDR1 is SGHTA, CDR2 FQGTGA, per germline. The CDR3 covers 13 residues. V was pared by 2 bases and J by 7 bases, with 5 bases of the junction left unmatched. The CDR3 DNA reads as TGTGCCAGCAGCTTAGCCAGGGGGTCGGAGCAGTACTTC. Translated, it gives CASSLARGSEQYF.

The CDR3: CASRRLRGGAYEQYF. The CDR3 bases are TGTGCCAGCAGACGCCTACGCGGGGGGGCCTACGAGCAGTACTTC. The chain recombines TRBV6-5 with TRBJ2-7, with 9 bases fitting TRBD2. Germline CDR1 is MNHEY and CDR2 is SVGAGI. CDR3 length equals 15 residues. The J segment lost 2 bases and the V segment lost 6 bases, leaving 8 bases of the junction unmatched.

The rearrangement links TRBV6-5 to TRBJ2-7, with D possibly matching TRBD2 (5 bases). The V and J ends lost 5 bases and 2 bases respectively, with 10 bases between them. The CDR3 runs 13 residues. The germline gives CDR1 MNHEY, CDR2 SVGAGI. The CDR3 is CASSRLGAYEQYF. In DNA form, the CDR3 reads TGTGCCAGCAGTCGGCTGGGAGCCTACGAGCAGTACTTC.

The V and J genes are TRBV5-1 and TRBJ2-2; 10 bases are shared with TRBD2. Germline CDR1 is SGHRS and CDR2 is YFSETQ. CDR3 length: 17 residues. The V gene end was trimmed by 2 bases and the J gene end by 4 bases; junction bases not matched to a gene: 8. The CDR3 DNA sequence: TGCGCCAGCAGCTTAACCGGGACTAGCGCAGTCACCGGGGAGCTGTTTTTT. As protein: CASSLTGTSAVTGELFF.

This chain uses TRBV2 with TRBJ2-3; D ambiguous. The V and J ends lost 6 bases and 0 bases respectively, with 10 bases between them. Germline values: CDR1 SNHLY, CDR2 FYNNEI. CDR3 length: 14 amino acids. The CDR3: CASSVVTSTDTQYF. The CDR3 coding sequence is TGTGCCAGCAGCGTCGTTACTAGCACAGATACGCAGTATTTT.

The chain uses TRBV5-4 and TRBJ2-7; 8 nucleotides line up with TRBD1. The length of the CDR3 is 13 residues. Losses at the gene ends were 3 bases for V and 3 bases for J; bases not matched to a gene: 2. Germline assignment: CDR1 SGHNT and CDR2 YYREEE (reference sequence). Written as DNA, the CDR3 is TGTGCCAGCAGCTGGACAGGGTACTACGAGCAGTACTTC. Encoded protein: CASSWTGYYEQYF.

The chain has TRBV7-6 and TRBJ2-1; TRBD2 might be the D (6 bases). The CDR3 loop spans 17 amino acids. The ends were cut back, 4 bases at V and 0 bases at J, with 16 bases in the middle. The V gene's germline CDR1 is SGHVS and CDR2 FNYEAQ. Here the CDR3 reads CASSSLTRSPSYNEQFF. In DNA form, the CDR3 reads TGTGCCAGCAGCTCCTTGACTAGAAGCCCCTCCTACAATGAGCAGTTCTTC.

DNA for the CDR3: TGTGCCAGCGAGGATGCGGGGGGGCCCGTAGAGACCCAGTACTTC. This translates into CASEDAGGPVETQYF. The chain has TRBV7-9 and TRBJ2-5; 9 nucleotides match TRBD2. The CDR3 is 15 amino acids. Losses at the gene ends were 8 bases for V and 4 bases for J; bases not matched to a gene: 11. Germline V gives CDR1 SEHNR, CDR2 FQNEAQ (reference sequence).

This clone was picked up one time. The CDR3 protein is CASGPRGQGATNEKLFF. CDR3 DNA sequence: TGTGCCAGCGGTCCAAGGGGACAGGGGGCAACTAATGAAAAACTGTTTTTT. V usage is TRBV27 and J usage is TRBJ1-4; 11 nucleotides line up with TRBD1. The germline V gene encodes CDR1 MNHEY and CDR2 SMNVEV (reference sequence). The CDR3 is made up of 17 amino acids. V shed 8 bases, J shed 0 bases, and the junction held 8 bases outside the gene matches.

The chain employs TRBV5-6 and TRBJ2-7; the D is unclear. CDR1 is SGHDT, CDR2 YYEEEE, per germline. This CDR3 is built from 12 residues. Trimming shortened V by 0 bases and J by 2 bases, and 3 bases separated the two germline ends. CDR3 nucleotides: TGTGCCAGCAGCTTGGCCACCTACGAGCAGTACTTC. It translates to CASSLATYEQYF.

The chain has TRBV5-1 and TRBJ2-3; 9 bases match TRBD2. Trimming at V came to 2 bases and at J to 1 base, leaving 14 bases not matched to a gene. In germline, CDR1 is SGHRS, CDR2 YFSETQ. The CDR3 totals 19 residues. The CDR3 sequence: CASSFPRGRGGVGTDTQYF. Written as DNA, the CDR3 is TGCGCCAGCAGCTTCCCCCGAGGGCGGGGGGGCGTCGGCACAGATACGCAGTATTTT.

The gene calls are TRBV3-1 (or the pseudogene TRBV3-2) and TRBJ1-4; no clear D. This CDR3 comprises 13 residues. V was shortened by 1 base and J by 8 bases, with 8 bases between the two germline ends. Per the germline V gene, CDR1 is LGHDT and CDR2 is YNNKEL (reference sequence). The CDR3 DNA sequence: TGTGCCAGCAGCCAAGGAGGCAGAGAAAAACTGTTTTTT. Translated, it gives CASSQGGREKLFF.

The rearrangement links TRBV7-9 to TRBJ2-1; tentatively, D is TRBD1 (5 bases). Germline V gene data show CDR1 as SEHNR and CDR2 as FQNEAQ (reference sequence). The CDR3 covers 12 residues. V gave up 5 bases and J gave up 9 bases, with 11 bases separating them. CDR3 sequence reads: CASSPEGVEQFF. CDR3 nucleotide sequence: TGTGCCAGCAGCCCCGAAGGGGTTGAGCAGTTCTTC.

In DNA form, the CDR3 reads TGTGCCAGCAGCCAAGATGGGTCGGGATCACCCCTCCACTTT. Protein: CASSQDGSGSPLHF. The rearrangement uses TRBV3-1 (or the pseudogene TRBV3-2) and TRBJ1-6; D remains ambiguous. V lost 0 bases, J lost 10 bases, and 10 bases lay in between. The CDR3 totals 14 residues. CDR1 and CDR2 from the germline V gene are LGHDT and YNNKEL (reference sequence).

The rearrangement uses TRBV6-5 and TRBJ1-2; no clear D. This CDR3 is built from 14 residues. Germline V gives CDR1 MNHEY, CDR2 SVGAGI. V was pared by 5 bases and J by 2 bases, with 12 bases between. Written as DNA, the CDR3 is TGTGCCAGCAGTACCCCATCCAGGAACTATGGCTACACCTTC. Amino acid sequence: CASSTPSRNYGYTF.